The clone carrying this TCR beta chain has just one count. Trimming removed 6 bases from V and 6 bases from J, with 5 bases in between. The CDR3 sequence is 11 residues long. Germline assignment: CDR1 MGHRA and CDR2 YSYEKL. This record comes from a study of monozygotic twins with cystic fibrosis. Using immunoSEQ multiplex PCR, the repertoire was profiled, and TCRdb retains in-frame clones only, with some absent. The repertoire holds some 33,000 clones, with 75% to 95% as singletons. Specimen: blood. The rearrangement links TRBV4-1 to TRBJ2-2; D remains ambiguous. The TCR originated in a boy younger than 10 with cystic fibrosis. CDR3 DNA: TGCGCCAGCAGTTCTCCCGGGGAGCTGTTTTTT. This translates into CASSSPGELFF.